The next 24 T cell receptor beta chains were all read from a single sample in a study of T cell repertoires in cytomegalovirus infection. MiXCR, applied by TCRdb to the reads, yields one record per CDR3 protein. The table lists fewer than 850,000 distinct CDR3 sequences, approximately 32% of them singletons. The antigens for these receptors are not known. Here the sequenced sample was cultured CD8+ T cells from PBMCs, taken from culture after CMV antigen stimulation. These receptors came from a human donor in good health (CMV status not recorded). Some clones in this sample may be carry-over from other donors' samples.

In its sample, this clonotype was seen a few times. The chain carries TRBV7-6 and TRBJ1-2; D is ambiguous. The CDR3 length is 13 residues. CDR1 and CDR2 from the germline V gene are SGHVS and FNYEAQ. Trimming cost V 4 bases and J 7 bases, with 13 bases left between them. The CDR3: CASSSQGRGGYTF. Written as DNA, the CDR3 is TGTGCCAGCAGCTCCCAAGGGAGAGGTGGCTACACCTTC.

The genes are TRBV12-3 or TRBV12-4 and TRBJ2-1; tentative D call: TRBD2 (6 bases). V shed 2 bases and J shed 8 bases, with 16 bases lying between them. The CDR3 covers 15 residues. CDR3 coding DNA: TGTGCCAGCAGTTTAAGTGTCGGAGGGGTCGATGAGCAGTTCTTC. Encoded protein: CASSLSVGGVDEQFF.

This chain uses TRBV7-9 with TRBJ2-7; 8 bases are a match to TRBD2. The CDR3 has 17 amino acids. Per the germline V gene, CDR1 is SEHNR and CDR2 is FQNEAQ (reference sequence). With V trimmed by 6 bases and J by 0 bases, 13 bases remained unmatched. CDR3 loop: CASRTGTGGESSYEQYF. The CDR3 DNA follows: TGTGCCAGCAGGACGGGGACCGGGGGGGAGAGCTCCTACGAGCAGTACTTC.

Only one count was recorded for this clonotype. The genes are TRBV5-4 and TRBJ1-6, with D maybe TRBD1 (5 bases). From germline, CDR1 is SGHNT and CDR2 YYREEE (reference sequence). V dropped 5 bases and J dropped 10 bases, with 19 bases sitting between them. This CDR3 is built from 15 residues. Written as DNA, the CDR3 is TGTGCCAGCAGTGCCGGGGCCTTCGCGGGGTCACCCCTCCACTTT. The encoded protein is CASSAGAFAGSPLHF.

This clonotype was detected only once. The chain recombines TRBV27 with TRBJ2-7, with 7 bases that match TRBD2. J lost 6 bases, V lost 9 bases, and 11 bases had no gene match. Per the germline V gene, CDR1 is MNHEY and CDR2 is SMNVEV (reference sequence). The length of the CDR3 is 13 residues. Here the CDR3 DNA reads TGTGCCAGTGCGGGAGCCTACCTCGGCGAGCAGTACGTC. It is translated as CASAGAYLGEQYV.

V and J are TRBV7-6 and TRBJ1-3, with no clear D. The CDR3 extends over 17 amino acids. Between the trimmed V and J ends, which lost 2 bases and 4 bases, there was a span of 18 bases. Germline CDR1 is SGHVS and CDR2 is FNYEAQ. The CDR3 bases are TGTGCCAGCAGCTTATTGTCCCCAGGAACACGCGGAAACACCATATATTTT. Its protein product is CASSLLSPGTRGNTIYF.

The chain couples TRBV6-8 to TRBJ2-1, with D possibly being TRBD1 or TRBD2 (5 bases each). Deletions cut 0 bases from V and 1 base from J, with 19 bases between. CDR3 length: 19 amino acids. Germline V gene lookup returns CDR1 MNHGY and CDR2 SAAAGT. CDR3: CASSYSGESGTTSYNEQFF. The CDR3, as DNA: TGTGCCAGCAGTTACTCGGGGGAATCAGGGACCACATCCTACAATGAGCAGTTCTTC.

V usage is TRBV27 and J usage is TRBJ1-1; a weak D match, TRBD1 (6 bases). The V end was cut by 6 bases, the J end by 7 bases, with 15 bases between. The length of the CDR3 is 13 residues. Germline V gene sequence: CDR1 MNHEY, CDR2 SMNVEV (reference sequence). CDR3 in DNA: TGTGCCAGCAGATTCGGGGGCCGCGTTGAAGCTTTCTTT. It codes for CASRFGGRVEAFF.

The V gene is TRBV29-1, the J gene TRBJ2-2; D tentatively reads TRBD1 or TRBD2 (5 bases each). In germline, CDR1 is SQVTM, CDR2 ANQGSEA. This CDR3 has 13 residues. Trimming stripped 4 bases from V and 6 bases from J, with 12 bases between. CDR3 in amino acids: CSVVGADSGELFF. Here the CDR3 DNA reads TGCAGCGTTGTAGGGGCGGACTCCGGGGAGCTGTTTTTT.

This clonotype was seen only a few times. Relative to the germline gene, one junction end is altered; a read error may explain this. This chain links TRBV7-9 with TRBJ2-1; D uncertain. The CDR3 loop spans 13 amino acids. Germline assignment: CDR1 SEHNR and CDR2 FQNEAQ (reference sequence). The CDR3 DNA reads as TGTGCCAGCAGCTTAGTCTCCGACAATGAGCAGTTCTTC. It yields the protein CASSLVSDNEQFF. Full variable domain (missing parts from reference TRBV7-9 and TRBJ2-1): DTGVSQNPRHKITKRGQNVTFRCDPISEHNRLYWYRQTLGQGPEFLTYFQNEAQLEKSRLLSDRFSAERPKGSFSTLEIQRTEQGDSAMYLCASSLVSDNEQFFGPGTRLTVL.

The chain recombines TRBV19 with TRBJ1-1, with 7 bases identical to TRBD1. V lost 9 bases, J lost 7 bases, and 2 bases stayed unmatched. Germline V gives CDR1 LNHDA, CDR2 SQIVND (reference sequence). The CDR3 is made up of 10 amino acids. CDR3 sequence reads: CASQGVEAFF. The CDR3 DNA reads as TGTGCCAGCCAGGGGGTTGAAGCTTTCTTT.

About this clonotype: The junction departs from germline at one end; a sequencing error may be responsible. This sequence joins TRBV27 and TRBJ1-5; D call uncertain. This CDR3 comprises 15 residues. Germline-derived CDR1 and CDR2 are MNHEY and SMNVEV (reference sequence). The CDR3 region is CANSLFSLSNQPQHF. The CDR3 DNA is TGTGCCAACAGTTTATTTAGCCTTTCAAATCAGCCCCAGCATTTT.

DNA for the CDR3: TGCAGTGCTAGACCGGACACTGAAGCTTTCTTT. This sequence encodes CSARPDTEAFF. The gene calls are TRBV20-1 and TRBJ1-1; D gene uncertain. The germline V gene encodes CDR1 DFQATT and CDR2 SNEGSKA (reference sequence). The CDR3 is 11 amino acids. V shed 2 bases and J shed 3 bases, with 4 bases lying between them.

The chain joins TRBV6-5 to TRBJ2-3; D is ambiguous. The CDR3 is made up of 13 amino acids. Per germline, CDR1 MNHEY and CDR2 SVGAGI. V lost 1 base and J lost 6, with 8 bases in between. The CDR3 DNA follows: TGTGCCAGCAGTTACTTGGATTCGGATACGCAGTATTTT. It translates to CASSYLDSDTQYF.

The table lists this clonotype with a few counts. The rearrangement links TRBV25-1 to TRBJ2-3; D unclear. This CDR3 contains 11 residues. CDR1 is MGHDK, CDR2 SYGVNS, per germline. V dropped 3 bases and J dropped 7 bases, with 5 bases sitting between them. CDR3 region: CASSDYNTQYF. CDR3 in DNA: TGTGCCAGCAGTGATTATAATACGCAGTATTTT.

This rearrangement joins TRBV29-1 to TRBJ2-1; D remains unclear. V shed 7 bases and J shed 5 bases, with 12 bases lying between them. Germline loops: CDR1 SQVTM, CDR2 ANQGSEA. The CDR3 is 12 amino acids. The CDR3 coding sequence is TGCAGCGCCGGCTGGATGAACAATGAGCAGTTCTTC. Amino acids: CSAGWMNNEQFF.

For this clonotype: Mismatch with germline at one junction end may stem from a read error. The V gene is TRBV11-3, the J gene TRBJ1-1; weak D call: TRBD1 (6 bases). Per the germline V gene, CDR1 is SGHNT and CDR2 is YENEEA. The CDR3 runs 15 residues. The CDR3 DNA reads as TGTGCCAGCAGCTTAGATGGGGGGGCTGACACTGAAACTTTCTTT. Protein product: CASSLDGGADTETFF.

This clonotype came up many times. The genes are TRBV12-3 or TRBV12-4 and TRBJ1-2, with no clear D. With 5 bases removed from V and 4 bases from J, the gap between germline ends came to 8 bases. The CDR3 spans 12 residues. CDR3 in amino acids: CASSPDGYGYTF. The CDR3 coding sequence is TGTGCCAGCAGTCCGGACGGCTATGGCTACACCTTC.

V is TRBV12-3 or TRBV12-4 and J is TRBJ2-1; D perhaps matches TRBD1 (6 bases). With 10 bases removed from V and 12 bases from J, the gap between germline ends came to 19 bases. The CDR3 consists of 12 residues. The CDR3 bases are TGTGCCACCTCCGAGACCCCAGGGGTGCAGTTCTTC. Amino acid sequence: CATSETPGVQFF.

This clonotype was seen more than once but under ten times. The genes are TRBV2 and TRBJ1-5, with D unclear. The germline CDR1 and CDR2 sequences are SNHLY and FYNNEI. The CDR3 length is 14 residues. The ends were cut back, 5 bases at V and 1 base at J, with 9 bases in the middle. CDR3: CASSSRESNQPQHF. The CDR3 nucleotides are TGTGCCAGCAGTTCAAGGGAGAGCAATCAGCCCCAGCATTTT.

As regards this clonotype: Mismatch with germline at one junction end may stem from a read error. The chain couples TRBV6-2 or TRBV6-3 to TRBJ1-2; the D is unclear. There are 13 residues in the CDR3. CDR1 is MNHEY, CDR2 SVGEGT, per germline. CDR3 nucleotides: TGTGTCAGCAGCAAAGGACCTAACTATGGCTACACCTTC. Translated: CVSSKGPNYGYTF.

CDR3 nucleotides: TGTGCCACCTCTAGCCGGGGTACCTACAATGAGCAGTTCTTC. Its protein product is CATSSRGTYNEQFF. The chain joins TRBV15 to TRBJ2-1, with a possible D match to TRBD2 (5 bases). V was trimmed by 8 bases and J by 2 bases, leaving 13 bases between them. This CDR3 has 14 residues. CDR1 is LNHNV and CDR2 is YYDKDF in the germline V gene (reference sequence). Drawing the rest from reference TRBV15 and TRBJ2-1, the complete variable domain is DAMVIQNPRYQVTQFGKPVTLSCSQTLNHNVMYWYQQKSSQAPKLLFHYYDKDFNNEADTPDNFQSRRPNTSFCFLDIRSPGLGDTAMYLCATSSRGTYNEQFFGPGTRLTVL.

This clonotype was picked up many times. The rearrangement joins TRBV28 to TRBJ1-5; D is unclear. CDR3 length: 14 amino acids. The V and J ends lost 6 bases and 9 bases respectively, with 18 bases between them. Germline values: CDR1 MDHEN, CDR2 SYDVKM. CDR3 region: CASSLDGSIGPQHF. CDR3 in DNA: TGTGCCAGCAGCCTAGATGGGAGCATAGGGCCCCAGCATTTT.

The sample holds many counts of this clonotype. The chain recombines TRBV20-1 with TRBJ1-3, with 7 nucleotides matching TRBD1. This CDR3 comprises 13 residues. Looked up from germline, CDR1 is DFQATT and CDR2 is SNEGSKA (reference sequence). Trimming at V came to 6 bases and at J to 5 bases, leaving 7 bases not matched to a gene. This chain's CDR3 is CSAGQGGRNTIYF. CDR3 nucleotides: TGCAGTGCAGGGCAGGGGGGGCGAAACACCATATATTTT.